These T cell receptor beta chains were read from a single sample in a study of response to subunit inactivated influenza vaccine. Each CDR3 protein is one row after TCRdb ran MiXCR on the RT-PCR reads. The repertoire holds around 470,000 distinct CDR3 sequences, with roughly 7.9% as singletons. Sequenced here: PBMCs from blood, sampled less than 30 months after vaccination. Receptors were obtained from a man between 50 and 75 years old who received an inactivated influenza vaccine. Both conserved end residues are trimmed from each CDR3. A D gene is named only where the DNA matches it firmly.

CDR3 length: 14; D gene: TRBD1; V gene: TRBV14; CDR3 protein: ASSQDGTAGFYGYT
CDR3 length: 12; D gene: .; V gene: TRBV18; CDR3 protein: ASSSEQGGYGYT
CDR3 length: 12; D gene: .; V gene: TRBV3-1; CDR3 protein: ASSFNGQYNEQF
CDR3 length: 14; D gene: TRBD2; V gene: TRBV12-3/TRBV12-4; CDR3 protein: ASSWVVAGGTDTQY
CDR3 length: 13; D gene: .; V gene: TRBV6-5; CDR3 protein: ASSSWTEQTDTQY
CDR3 length: 13; D gene: .; V gene: TRBV5-1; CDR3 protein: ASSLGQTMNTEAF
CDR3 length: 14; D gene: .; V gene: TRBV14; CDR3 protein: ASSQVADLSSYEQY
CDR3 length: 13; D gene: .; V gene: TRBV4-3; CDR3 protein: ASSRDNTGANVLT
CDR3 length: 12; D gene: TRBD1; V gene: TRBV20-1; CDR3 protein: SARGNRGATEAF
CDR3 length: 10; D gene: .; V gene: TRBV30; CDR3 protein: AWSVLGDTQY